This section outlines one T cell receptor beta chain sequence together with its context. In its sample, this clonotype was seen many times. What this receptor recognizes is not known. A junction boundary mismatches the germline segment, possibly from a read error. This sample was included in a study of T cells in Graves' hyperthyroidism and ophthalmopathy (dated by TCRdb to between 2018 and 2021). Study-wide context: Peripheral blood samples were taken at initial diagnosis, before any treatment was given. A discovery cohort of around 98 patients, about 43 with Graves' ophthalmopathy and approximately 55 with stable Graves' hyperthyroidism, was used to find distinguishing TCR V-J signatures. Whether ophthalmopathy could be predicted prospectively was tested in an independent validation cohort made up of roughly 19 hyperthyroidism patients plus 17 patients who later progressed to ophthalmopathy. For training and testing, the 100 or so patients in the discovery cohort were randomly divided in a 7:3 ratio. The study also compared thyroid tissue and blood T-cell repertoires from more than five Graves' hyperthyroidism patients. Following sampling, methimazole starting at 30 mg daily was given to hyperthyroidism patients, and high-dose intravenous methylprednisolone was given to ophthalmopathy patients. The paper reports TCR Vbeta CDR3 sequencing of approximately 140 peripheral blood samples: fewer than 50 ophthalmopathy, fewer than 80 hyperthyroidism and 17 progressor patients. General findings and caveats noted by the study authors: No statistical method was used to set the sample size in advance, and investigators knew the group allocation. In validation, the model predicted progression to ophthalmopathy a median of approximately 6.6 months before onset, with roughly 71% sensitivity and 72.22% specificity. Most expanded thyroid clonotypes (frequency above 0.001) were also detected in blood, a finding suggesting that blood repertoires may reflect thyroid immune responses. A model built on a 13 V-J signature distinguished ophthalmopathy from stable hyperthyroidism, reaching approximately 89% sensitivity and around 81% specificity in cross-validation and 80%/75% in testing.

Ophthalmopathy patients had moderately to severely active disease, Clinical Activity Score of at least 3, NOSPECS grade of at least 4, and duration under 3 months. Any patient with an uncontrolled infection, another autoimmune disease, pregnancy or lactation was excluded. Diagnoses were established on the basis of clinical symptoms, serum thyroxine and TRAb, thyroid ultrasound, and orbital computed tomography. PBMCs were separated from over 9 ml of fresh peripheral blood using Ficoll-Paque density gradient centrifugation. Trizol reagent was used to extract total RNA, and RNA quality was then checked on an Agilent 2100 Bioanalyzer. Amplification of TCR beta CDR3 regions was carried out from RNA transcripts. The first round of RT-PCR for the TCR CDR3 was performed with the HTBI primer set and the Qiagen OneStep RT-PCR kit. Libraries were constructed in a second round of multiplex PCR, after which size selection and purification were carried out. Paired-end sequencing of the libraries was performed with 100 bp reads on an Illumina HiSeq2000. For the original study's pipeline: SOAPnuke was used to process the raw data, removing reads that contained adapters or uncalled bases, had a mean Phred below 15, or lacked an exact match to the constant primer or identifier. COPE v1.2.5 was used to merge high-quality paired reads, and clonotypes were defined as unique nucleotide sequences. Clonotypes were aligned to IMGT TRBV, TRBD and TRBJ reference segments using MiTCR v1.1. The analysis included only V-J combinations with a frequency above 0.0001, which together covered approximately 99% of the repertoires. A TCS score was defined as the ratio of F50 (clonal expansion) to E x V (chaos), with BLOSUM62-based TCRdist applied between CDR3 peptides within each V-J. Welch's t-statistics and random forest reduced roughly 540 V-J features to 10 to 15, which were used in a naive Bayes classifier (R e1071). TCRdb reprocessing: public reads trimmed at Q25 with fastp, clones called with MiXCR, in-frame beta chains kept. Entries that share a CDR3 protein sequence are merged under the most common genes and DNA. Clone size and V and J calls follow TCRdb, not the original study. The sample includes about 530,000 distinct CDR3 sequences, with 17% observed a single time. In total, the top ten clones hold approximately 18% of the sample.

The sample consisted of blood. The origin of this receptor is a woman between 18 and 29 years old with Graves' ophthalmopathy.

Here is the DNA: TGTGCTAGCAGCCATCTAGCGGGGGGCCAAGAGACCCAGTACTTC. It is translated as CASSHLAGGQETQYF. This sequence uses TRBV7-7 and TRBJ2-5; 11 bases in the junction line up with TRBD2. The germline V gene (reference sequence) supplies CDR1 SSHAT and CDR2 FNYEAQ. Including cysteine and phenylalanine, the CDR3 has 15 amino acids. CDR3 DNA is the only sequence kept; it has 45 bases, read in frame from the first base.